This is a list of T cell receptor beta chains from one sample in a study of cytomegalovirus exposure and HLA in healthy donors. Clones were read by immunoSEQ multiplex PCR, and TCRdb kept only the in-frame ones, dropping some. The specimen's table records some 55,000 clones. The sequenced sample was PBMCs. These receptors were taken from a woman aged 40 to 50 in good health and CMV-seronegative. Both conserved end residues are part of each CDR3. The order of the fields is V gene, J gene, CDR3 protein.

TRBV28	TRBJ2-5	CASSHAVAGANQETQYF
TRBV2	TRBJ2-7	CASRGISGIPYEQYF
TRBV7-9	TRBJ2-5	CASSLLADQETQYF
TRBV6-1	TRBJ2-7	CASSGARGASYEQYF
TRBV29-1	TRBJ1-1	CSVADRGYTEAFF
TRBV9	TRBJ2-3	CASSPRKASGSDTQYF
TRBV4-1	TRBJ1-2	CASTQDRGLSSGYTF
TRBV6-5	TRBJ1-2	CASSSGFNYGYTF
TRBV29-1	TRBJ2-5	CSGGTGTWETQYF
TRBV7-3	TRBJ2-2	CASSSEGRGNTGELFF
TRBV11-1	TRBJ1-6	CASSLGGPGEGSPLHF
TRBV10-3	TRBJ2-5	CAIRAQGSQETQYF
TRBV4-2	TRBJ2-3	CASSQEGGGLTDKQYF
TRBV28	TRBJ2-7	CASIDRDTSYEQYF
TRBV5-4	TRBJ1-1	CASSLQGINTEAFF
TRBV5-4	TRBJ1-5	CASSWGTGEDQPQHF
TRBV27	TRBJ2-7	CASSRLGPYEQYF
TRBV7-2	TRBJ2-5	CASSAQLVRETQYF
TRBV28	TRBJ2-7	CASSPGTGGIPEQYF
TRBV30	TRBJ1-1	CAWSQDSSPRVNTEDFF
TRBV27	TRBJ2-3	CASSPYSQGPAYKQYF
TRBV11-2	TRBJ2-1	CASSSIGGTTDNEQFF
TRBV7-3	TRBJ2-2	CASSRAGGNGGELFF
TRBV7-9	TRBJ2-2	CASSPIEVFGELFF
TRBV27	TRBJ1-5	CASSRTGGGQPQHF
TRBV28	TRBJ2-4	CASRPSGGAKNIQYF
TRBV5-1	TRBJ1-3	CASSPGRSPGDGNTIYF
TRBV27	TRBJ1-1	CASSSSGGQNTEAFF